Described below is a single T cell receptor beta chain sequence and its context. These data are taken from a study of blood T cell repertoires in COVID-19. Study-wide background: Sample material is recorded as cDNA or gDNA derived from T cells, B-cell-depleted T cells, or PBMCs.

Profiled with immunoSEQ multiplex PCR; TCRdb holds only in-frame clones, not every one. This repertoire shows about 160,000 clones, about four fifths found once; its top ten account for 8% to 13%. The source is a man in his 60s with active or convalescent COVID-19. The sequencing sample was made of peripheral blood.

CDR3 region: CSASPFNSYNEQFF. The CDR3 bases are TGCAGTGCTAGTCCCTTTAACAGCTACAATGAGCAGTTCTTC. V is TRBV20-1 and J is TRBJ2-1, with D unresolved. Per the germline V gene, CDR1 is DFQATT and CDR2 is SNEGSKA (reference sequence). V shed 3 bases and J shed 3 bases, with 12 bases lying between them. The CDR3 has 14 amino acids.